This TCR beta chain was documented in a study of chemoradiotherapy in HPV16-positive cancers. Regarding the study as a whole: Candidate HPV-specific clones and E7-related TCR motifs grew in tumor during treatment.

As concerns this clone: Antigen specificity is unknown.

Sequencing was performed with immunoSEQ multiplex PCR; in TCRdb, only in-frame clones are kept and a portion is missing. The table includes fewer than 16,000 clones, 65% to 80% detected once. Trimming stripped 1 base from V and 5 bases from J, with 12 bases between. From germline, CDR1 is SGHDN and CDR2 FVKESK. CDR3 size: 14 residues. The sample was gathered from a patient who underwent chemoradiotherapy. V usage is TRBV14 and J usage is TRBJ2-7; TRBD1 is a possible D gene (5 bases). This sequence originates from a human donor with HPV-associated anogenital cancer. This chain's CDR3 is CASSQGRVGHEQYF. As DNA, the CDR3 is TGTGCCAGCAGCCAAGGCAGGGTAGGCCACGAGCAGTACTTC.